The 16 T cell receptor beta chains below all came from one sample that was sequenced in a study of shared clonotypes between healthy human individuals. Sequencing was performed with immunoSEQ multiplex PCR; in TCRdb, only in-frame clones are kept and a portion is missing. The sample lists about 1 million clones, around 76% occurring once. Sequencing was carried out using memory CD4+ T cells sorted from blood. Sample subset: CD45RA-negative fraction. The origin of the receptors is a man aged 18-30 years in good health.

This chain links TRBV6-6 with TRBJ1-3, with a weak D call TRBD1 (5 bases). Germline CDR1 and CDR2: MNHNY and SVGAGI (reference sequence). The CDR3 totals 16 residues. Trimming removed 6 bases at V and 4 bases at J, with 19 bases between. In DNA, the CDR3 is TGTGCCAGCAGCCGGGAGTCGAGGGGCGAGGGAAACACCATATATTTT. This sequence encodes CASSRESRGEGNTIYF.

Of note for this clone: Other DNA sequences within the sample encode an identical CDR3. The gene calls are TRBV14 and TRBJ2-5; D possibly uses TRBD1 or TRBD2 (6 bases each). This CDR3 spans 15 amino acids. Deletions cut 1 base from V and 0 bases from J, with 9 bases between. CDR1 is SGHDN and CDR2 is FVKESK in the germline V gene. As DNA, the CDR3 is TGTGCCAGCAGCCAAGGAGGGGGGTACCAAGAGACCCAGTACTTC. Residues: CASSQGGGYQETQYF.

There are a few counts of this clone. The chain combines TRBV7-6 with TRBJ2-4; no clear D gene. CDR3 length equals 17 residues. V lost 1 base and J 1 base, leaving 14 bases between the germline ends. Germline values: CDR1 SGHVS, CDR2 FNYEAQ. CDR3 amino acids: CASSLGGIQSAKNIQYF. CDR3 nucleotides: TGTGCCAGCAGCTTAGGGGGTATACAGAGCGCCAAAAACATTCAGTACTTC. The entire variable domain, with the rest obtained from reference TRBV7-6 and TRBJ2-4, is as follows: GAGVSQSPRYKVTKRGQDVALRCDPISGHVSLYWYRQALGQGPEFLTYFNYEAQQDKSGLPNDRFSAERPEGSISTLTIQRTEQRDSAMYRCASSLGGIQSAKNIQYFGAGTRLSVL.

The V and J genes are TRBV9 and TRBJ2-2; 13 bases map to TRBD2. V dropped 8 bases and J dropped 1; count of bases not matched to a gene: 5. The CDR3 extends over 16 amino acids. Germline V CDR1 and CDR2: SGDLS, YYNGEE. The CDR3 is CASGTSGAKNTGELFF. CDR3 bases: TGTGCCAGTGGGACTAGCGGGGCCAAGAACACCGGGGAGCTGTTTTTT.

The V and J genes are TRBV10-3 and TRBJ2-7; 9 bases agree with TRBD1. The V segment lost 9 bases and the J segment 1 base; nucleotides outside the gene matches: 7. The V gene's germline CDR1 is ENHRY and CDR2 SYGVKD. CDR3 length: 14 residues. CDR3 nucleotide sequence: TGTGCCATTACCGAGGGACAGGGATCCTACGAGCAGTACTTC. This gives the protein CAITEGQGSYEQYF.

The rearrangement joins TRBV10-3 to TRBJ2-2; TRBD1 aligns across 11 bases. Unmatched junction bases numbered 4, after V lost 7 bases and J lost 3 bases. The CDR3 spans 15 residues. Germline-derived CDR1 and CDR2 are ENHRY and SYGVKD. The CDR3 sequence: CAITGQGADTGELFF. The DNA for the CDR3 is TGTGCCATCACCGGACAGGGGGCAGACACCGGGGAGCTGTTTTTT.

The genes are TRBV2 and TRBJ1-2; 7 bases are a match to TRBD1. This CDR3 spans 16 amino acids. J gave up 1 base and V 9 bases, and 14 bases lay outside the gene matches. Germline CDR1 SNHLY, CDR2 FYNNEI. In nucleotides, the CDR3 is TGTGCCAGGGGGACAGCCCTTTTTATGGGTAACTATGGCTACACCTTC. Protein product: CARGTALFMGNYGYTF.

The chain recombines TRBV10-2 with TRBJ2-1; TRBD2 matches at 16 bases. The CDR3 has 20 amino acids. Germline loops: CDR1 WSHSY, CDR2 SAAADI. J was trimmed by 9 bases and V by 6 bases; bases with no gene match: 20. The CDR3, as DNA: TGCGCCAGCAGGGCCACCCCGGGACTAGCGGGAGGGCCTAGCCTCGTTGAGCAGTTCTTC. It specifies CASRATPGLAGGPSLVEQFF.

CDR3 nucleotide sequence: TGTGCCAGTAGCCCGGGCTCCACAGGCTACACCTTC. Its protein product is CASSPGSTGYTF. V usage is TRBV19 and J usage is TRBJ1-2; D gene unclear. Germline V gene lookup returns CDR1 LNHDA and CDR2 SQIVND (reference sequence). V lost 6 bases and J lost 8, with 13 bases in between. This CDR3 is built from 12 residues.

CDR3 protein: CASRPSGRGDYEQYF. The CDR3 coding sequence is TGTGCCAGCAGGCCCTCGGGGCGGGGGGATTACGAGCAGTACTTC. This chain joins TRBV28 and TRBJ2-7; 8 bases align to TRBD2. V lost 6 bases, J lost 4 bases, and 11 bases stayed unmatched. There are 15 residues in the CDR3. The germline gives CDR1 MDHEN, CDR2 SYDVKM.

V usage is TRBV7-9 and J usage is TRBJ2-3, with D perhaps TRBD2 (5 bases). The V and J ends lost 2 bases and 3 bases respectively, with 15 bases between them. Germline V gives CDR1 SEHNR, CDR2 FQNEAQ (reference sequence). The CDR3 sequence is 16 residues long. The CDR3 coding sequence is TGTGCCAGCAGCTTATCGCTAGCTACGGGAACAGATACGCAGTATTTT. This sequence encodes CASSLSLATGTDTQYF.

The V call is TRBV7-2, the J call TRBJ2-7; unclear D gene. CDR1 is SGHTA and CDR2 is FQGNSA in the germline V gene. This CDR3 has 13 amino acids. V dropped 5 bases and J dropped 1 base, with 9 bases sitting between them. Written as DNA, the CDR3 is TGTGCCAGCAGCGCAACGGAATCCTACGAGCAGTACTTC. The encoded protein is CASSATESYEQYF.

V usage is TRBV6-4 and J usage is TRBJ1-6; TRBD1 matches at 8 bases. The ends lost 4 bases at V and 10 bases at J; junction bases unmatched: 9. Germline V gene sequence: CDR1 MRHNA, CDR2 SNTAGT. CDR3 length: 15 residues. CDR3 in amino acids: CASSALGQGGSPLHF. The CDR3 bases are TGTGCCAGCAGTGCCCTAGGACAGGGCGGGTCACCCCTCCACTTT.

This chain links TRBV7-6 with TRBJ1-4, with no clear D. This CDR3 spans 13 amino acids. V was cut by 0 bases and J by 5 bases, with 4 bases left in between. The germline gives CDR1 SGHVS, CDR2 FNYEAQ. CDR3 amino acids: CASSLAGNEKLFF. The CDR3 DNA is TGTGCCAGCAGCTTAGCGGGGAATGAAAAACTGTTTTTT.

The gene calls are TRBV10-3 and TRBJ2-7; unclear D gene. CDR1 is ENHRY, CDR2 SYGVKD, per germline. Trimming pared 6 bases from V and 4 bases from J, leaving 13 bases between. This CDR3 is 13 amino acids long. Written as DNA, the CDR3 is TGTGCCATCAGACCGACAACGATTTACGAGCAGTACTTC. Translating gives CAIRPTTIYEQYF.

The chain links TRBV30 to TRBJ2-3; D gene unclear. CDR3 length equals 14 residues. V was pared by 0 bases and J by 1 base, with 8 bases between. Germline assignment: CDR1 GTSNPN and CDR2 SVGIG (reference sequence). The CDR3 DNA reads as TGTGCCTGGAGTGTGGACGAAGGCACAGATACGCAGTATTTT. Translation gives CAWSVDEGTDTQYF.